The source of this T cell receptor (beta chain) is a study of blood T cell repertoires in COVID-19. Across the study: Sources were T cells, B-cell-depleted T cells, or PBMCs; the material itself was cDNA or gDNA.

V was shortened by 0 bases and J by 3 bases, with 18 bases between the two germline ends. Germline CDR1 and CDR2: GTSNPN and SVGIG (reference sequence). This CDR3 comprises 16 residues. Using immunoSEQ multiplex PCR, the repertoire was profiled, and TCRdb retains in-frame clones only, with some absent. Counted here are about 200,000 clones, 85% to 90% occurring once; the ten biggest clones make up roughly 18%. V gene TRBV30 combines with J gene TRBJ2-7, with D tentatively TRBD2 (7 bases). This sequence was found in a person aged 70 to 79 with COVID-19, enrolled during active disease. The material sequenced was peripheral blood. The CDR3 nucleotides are TGTGCCTGGAGTGTACCCGGCAGGGGACTAAACTACGAGCAGTACTTC. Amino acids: CAWSVPGRGLNYEQYF.